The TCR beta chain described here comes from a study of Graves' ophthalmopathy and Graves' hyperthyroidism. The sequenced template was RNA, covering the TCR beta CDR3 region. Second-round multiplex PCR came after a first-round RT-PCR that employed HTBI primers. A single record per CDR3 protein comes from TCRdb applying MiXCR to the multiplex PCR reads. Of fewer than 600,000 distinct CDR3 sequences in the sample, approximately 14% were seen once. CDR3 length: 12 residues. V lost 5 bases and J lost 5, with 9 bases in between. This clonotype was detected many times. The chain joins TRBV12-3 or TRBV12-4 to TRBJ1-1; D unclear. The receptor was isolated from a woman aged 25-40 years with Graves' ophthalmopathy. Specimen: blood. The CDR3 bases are TGTGCCAGCAGTCCAACAGTAACTGAAGCTTTCTTT. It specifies CASSPTVTEAFF.